What follows describes a single T cell receptor (beta chain). This clone showed up just once. There is no known antigen for this receptor. No clone much larger than this one lies a single base away; base qualities are absent. This record belongs to a study of cytomegalovirus exposure and HLA in healthy donors (dated by TCRdb to about 2017). A note on the overall study: An earlier analysis of approximately 600 of the donors reported roughly 300 Gb of sequence data and around 120 million unique TCR beta sequences from some 180 million T cells. Roughly 300 gigabases of sequencing data and around 85 million unique TCR sequences made up an early release that covered several hundred HLA-typed donors. Of the 300 to 500 genotyped donors, approximately 81% were placed in the genetic ancestry cluster associated with self-reported Caucasian donors. The study aimed to test whether signatures of past pathogen exposure could be identified by cataloging public T cell receptors. The study used immunosequencing to profile the T cell repertoires of approximately 690 subjects and linked those repertoires to cytomegalovirus serostatus. Besides the first cohort of roughly 640 subjects, a separate validation cohort made up of roughly 120 different subjects was used. To predict cytomegalovirus infection status, the study combined high-throughput TCR immunosequencing, statistical association of individual TCRs with disease status, and machine learning. A later analysis re-analyzed previously published TCR beta repertoires from roughly 690 donors and added high-resolution HLA genotyping to study TCR occurrence patterns. Rather than using new phenotypic data, the later analysis identified candidate immune exposures from TCR beta sequences and from how often those sequences occurred across donors. An earlier analysis of some 500 of the donors used high-throughput TCR beta sequencing to judge whether each TCR beta V gene segment behaved as functional or pseudogenic. Donor age, sex, ethnicity and CMV serostatus were compiled together with the repertoire data. Genome-wide SNP genotypes for about 65% of the roughly 670 donors were used in a later genetic analysis, which treated that subset as a discovery cohort. All discovery cohort repertoires had been generated using a single sequencing platform. HLA typing included class I and class II loci at four-digit resolution. Typing coverage differed by locus: A, B, C, DRB1 and DQB1 were typed in roughly 620-640 donors, DQA1 in 500 to 550, DPA1 in approximately 610, and DPB1 in just under 490. Five DR-DQ haplotypes were treated as single units for association and clustering because of strong linkage in the cohort. Across 398 genotyped donors of the cohort, an average of roughly 230,000 unique TCR beta nucleotide sequences per donor were sequenced, and 15% to 20% of those sequences were non-productive. What the work shows at the level of the full study, not this receptor alone: A cluster of highly shared sequence variants was judged likely to be a technical artifact of the sequencing pipeline. In an earlier analysis of a few hundred of the donors, most TCR beta V segments were observed in productive rearrangements about 87% or about 30% of the time, broadly matching IMGT annotations. It was suggested by the authors that the approach could potentially be generalized to other disease states and immunological phenotypes. A further reported finding was that TCR beta sequences accurately predicted the HLA-A and HLA-B alleles for most subjects in the first cohort. According to a later genetic analysis, donors in an Asian-associated ancestry cluster had fewer N-insertions in productive TCRs than the roughly 660-donor mean. HLA typing was unavailable for some donors at each locus, so association tests used only the typed subset. Strong co-occurrence of HLA alleles, especially DR and DQ, made assigning TCR associations to individual alleles difficult. The 87-base-pair reads could not distinguish some IMGT-functional V segments, including TRBV6-2 and TRBV6-3, so those segments were excluded. The only immune exposure information available for the cohort was CMV serostatus. In a later analysis, most CMV-associated TCR beta chains were found to appear HLA-restricted, with HLA associations seemingly driven largely by CMV exposure. In the study, 164 TCR beta chains were listed as associated with cytomegalovirus. Across donors, most TCR sequences were observed very rarely, whereas some public TCRs were present in many individuals. An association between a missense DCLRE1C variant and V-gene and J-gene trimming of TCR beta chains was found in a later genetic analysis and replicated in an independent cohort. In a later analysis, the rate of TCR association differed among HLA loci, with DRB1 alleles having the most associated TCRs and HLA-C alleles having the fewest. At a false discovery rate of 0.05, a later analysis linked about 17,000 TCR beta sequences to specific HLA alleles. Correlated functional status among segregating V segments might reflect linkage disequilibrium, but an unknown experimental factor could not be ruled out. Because counts were too low, roughly 16 rarely observed V segments, including chromosome 9 orphons, were excluded from the earlier analysis of around 590 of the donors. Roughly uniform sequencing depth across donors was assumed in presence/absence analyses, although this assumption may not hold. A few of the identified cytomegalovirus-associated TCR beta chains were confirmed in vitro to be specific for cytomegalovirus antigens. The classifier was reported to diagnose cytomegalovirus status with high specificity and sensitivity in both the original cohort and the validation cohort. A later analysis found that HLA-associated TCR beta chains were more clonally expanded and had lower generation probabilities than equally common non-associated chains. In this cohort, only TCR beta chains were sequenced, and detectable features were limited by the absence of alpha or paired-chain data. According to a later analysis, parvovirus B19, influenza, CMV and Epstein-Barr virus appeared linked to several top co-occurrence clusters.

Trimming costs V 0 bases and J 8 bases, and their ends lie 8 bases apart. From cysteine to phenylalanine, the CDR3 is 13 amino acids long. Of the read, only the CDR3 DNA is kept; its 39 bases are in frame from base 1. Per the germline V gene, SGHRS is the CDR1 and YFSETQ is the CDR2. Receptor amplification or capture employed the immunoSEQ multiplex PCR assay. For the multiplex PCR, a mixture combining 60 forward primers for TCR Vbeta segments and 13 reverse primers for TCR Jbeta segments was used. Amplification of the CDR3 region of rearranged TCR beta genes was performed with a multiplex PCR assay on genomic DNA. On the Illumina HiSeq System, the amplified TCR beta libraries were sequenced as 87-base-pair reads. Processing in the source paper ran as follows. A later analysis counted about 76 million unique TCR beta chains across the 500 to 850 repertoires, and some 11 million of these chains were shared by at least two donors. A nearest-neighbor algorithm error-corrected the raw reads and collapsed the reads into unique sequences, merging closely related sequences to remove PCR and sequencing errors. CDR3 sequences were aligned to IMGT reference sequences to assign V, D and J gene segments. For a sequence to be retained, at least a six-nucleotide match to both a V gene segment and a J gene segment was required. Rearrangements were called productive when the CDR3 lacked stop codons and stayed in frame with V and J; all others were non-productive. Following IMGT convention, CDR3 was defined as the stretch from the second conserved V-encoded cysteine to the conserved J-encoded phenylalanine. The earlier analysis of some 600 of the donors excluded sequences that lacked an unambiguous match to a single V gene segment. An earlier analysis of several hundred of the donors called V segments functional above 56.7% productive rearrangements and segregating when the between-donor standard deviation exceeded 5%. A statistical classification framework was built to diagnose cytomegalovirus status from the catalog of TCR beta chain sequences. In a later analysis, TCR nucleotide sequences were compared against IMGT/GENE-DB human TR gene sequences so that V and J genes could be assigned. Using the TCRdist pipeline, a later analysis assigned CDR3 sequences along with most-parsimonious VDJ recombination scenarios. In a later analysis, every TCR beta chain was defined by the combination of its CDR3 amino acid sequence and its V-gene family, and reads without a unique V-gene family were dropped. As a way to deal with suspected cross-contamination and a sequencing artifact, a later analysis dropped 450 to 700 nucleotide sequences that were highly shared and had low generation probability. A later analysis calculated a clonal expansion index for each public chain from normalized within-repertoire ranks of inferred template counts. In a later analysis, generation probabilities were computed with a VDJ recombination model fitted to out-of-frame rearrangements, and the resulting probabilities were checked against IGoR. Hypergeometric tests were used in a later analysis to score TCR-TCR, TCR-HLA and TCR-CMV co-occurrence, with a repertoire-size bias correction applied to the TCR pairs. To estimate false discovery rates, a later analysis permuted the HLA or CMV assignments 20 times. In a later analysis, co-occurring TCRs were grouped using DBSCAN, with TCRdist sequence similarity added in when clustering inside HLA-allele-positive subsets. Repertoires with fewer than 30,000 or more than 120,000 public chains were left out of co-occurrence clustering, as were five repertoires with anomalous nucleotide sharing. Imported from immuneACCESS, the table was reduced by TCRdb to in-frame sequences with V and J called. These copies leave out some clones; in studies compared against another copy, an unresolved V gene accounts for under half, and the cause of the remainder is not known. That table supplies the V and J calls and clone size; D and trimming were determined from the DNA. The sample yields about 98,000 clones; approximately 80% were counted once. Jointly, the top ten make up over 15% of the sample.

The cohort comprised more than 550 healthy bone marrow donors. All cohort members were sampled while nominally healthy, although unrecorded immune exposures were likely present. The donor was CMV seropositive and belonged to the group of 250 to 300 seropositive cohort members. Each donor provided a peripheral blood sample, and peripheral blood mononuclear cells were used for TCR beta sequencing. Genomic DNA extraction from the blood cell samples was performed with the Qiagen DNeasy Blood Extraction Kit. The V gene is TRBV5-1 and the J gene is TRBJ2-2; matching of 6 bases hints at TRBD2 as the D gene. The sample was PBMCs. This TCR was recovered from a man aged 60-69 years in good health and CMV-seropositive. The DNA is as follows: TGCGCCAGCAGCTTGGGGCTAGCGGGGGAGCTGTTTTTT. Its translation is CASSLGLAGELFF.